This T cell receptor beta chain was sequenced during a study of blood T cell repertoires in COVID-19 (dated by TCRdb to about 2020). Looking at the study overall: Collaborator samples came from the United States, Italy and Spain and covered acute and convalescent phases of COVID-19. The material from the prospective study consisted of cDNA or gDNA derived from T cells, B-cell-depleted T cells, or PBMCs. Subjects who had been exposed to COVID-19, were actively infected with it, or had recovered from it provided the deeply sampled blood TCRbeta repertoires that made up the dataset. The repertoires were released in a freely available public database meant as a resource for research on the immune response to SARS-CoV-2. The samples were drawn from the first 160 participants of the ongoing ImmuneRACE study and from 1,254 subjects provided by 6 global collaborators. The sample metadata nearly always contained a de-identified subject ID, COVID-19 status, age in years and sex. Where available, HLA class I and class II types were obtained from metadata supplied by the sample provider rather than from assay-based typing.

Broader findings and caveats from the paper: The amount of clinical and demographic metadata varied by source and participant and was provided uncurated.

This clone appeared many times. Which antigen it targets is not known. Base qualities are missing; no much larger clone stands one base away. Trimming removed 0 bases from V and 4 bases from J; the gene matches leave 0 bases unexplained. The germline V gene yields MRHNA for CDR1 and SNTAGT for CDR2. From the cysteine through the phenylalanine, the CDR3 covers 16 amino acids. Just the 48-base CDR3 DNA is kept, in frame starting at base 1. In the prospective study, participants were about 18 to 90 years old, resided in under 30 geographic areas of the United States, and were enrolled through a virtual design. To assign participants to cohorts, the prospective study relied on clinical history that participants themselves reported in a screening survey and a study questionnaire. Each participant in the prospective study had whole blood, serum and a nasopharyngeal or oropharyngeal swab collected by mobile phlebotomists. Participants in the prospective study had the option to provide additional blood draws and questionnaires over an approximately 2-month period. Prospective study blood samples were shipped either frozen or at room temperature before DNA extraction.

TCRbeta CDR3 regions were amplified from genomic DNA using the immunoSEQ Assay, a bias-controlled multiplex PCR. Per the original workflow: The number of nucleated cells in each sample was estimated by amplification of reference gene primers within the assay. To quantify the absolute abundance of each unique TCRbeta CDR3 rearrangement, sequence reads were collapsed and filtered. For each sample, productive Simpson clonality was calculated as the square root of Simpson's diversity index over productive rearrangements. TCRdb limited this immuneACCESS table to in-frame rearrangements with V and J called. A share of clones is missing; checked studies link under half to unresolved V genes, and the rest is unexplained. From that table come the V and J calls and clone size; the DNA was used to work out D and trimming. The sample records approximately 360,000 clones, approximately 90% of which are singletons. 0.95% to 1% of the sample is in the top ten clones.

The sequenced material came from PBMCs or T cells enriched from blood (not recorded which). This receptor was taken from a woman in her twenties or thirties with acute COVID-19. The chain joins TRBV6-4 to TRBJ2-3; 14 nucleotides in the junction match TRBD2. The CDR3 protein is CASSDSTSGGADTQYF. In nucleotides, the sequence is TGTGCCAGCAGTGACTCGACTAGCGGGGGGGCAGATACGCAGTATTTT.